This passage covers 20 T cell receptor beta chains from one sample sequenced in a study of OX40 agonist ivuxolimab in advanced cancers. Clones were sequenced by immunoSEQ multiplex PCR, and TCRdb holds only the in-frame ones, with some missing. The data show 20,000 to 25,000 clones, roughly 85% seen once. The sequenced sample was CD4+ or CD8+ T cells sorted from blood, obtained in a trial of the OX40 agonist ivuxolimab. Receptors originate from an adult with an advanced solid tumor such as melanoma, head and neck, liver or kidney cancer.

This clone was seen only once. The rearrangement joins TRBV6-5 to TRBJ1-5, with 7 bases aligning to TRBD1. The junction had 7 bases not matched to a gene; V was cut back by 5 bases and J by 6 bases. The CDR3 has 14 residues. Germline CDR1 is MNHEY and CDR2 is SVGAGI. The chain's CDR3 is CASSPQGRGQPQHF. CDR3 bases: TGTGCCAGCAGTCCACAGGGGAGAGGTCAGCCCCAGCATTTT.

The rearrangement links TRBV7-2 to TRBJ2-1; 10 bases are shared with TRBD2. Germline loops: CDR1 SGHTA, CDR2 FQGNSA. This CDR3 is built from 18 residues. V trimming: 1 base; J trimming: 0 bases; junction bases outside the gene matches: 6. The CDR3 region has the DNA TGTGCCAGCAGCTTAGGCCCGCCTAGCGGGAGCTCCTACAATGAGCAGTTCTTC. Translating gives CASSLGPPSGSSYNEQFF.

The genes are TRBV12-5 and TRBJ1-3; D is possibly TRBD1 (6 bases). Trimming cost V 5 bases and J 0 bases, with 14 bases left between them. Germline V gene data show CDR1 as LGHNT and CDR2 as FRNRAP. The CDR3 is made up of 16 amino acids. CDR3 DNA sequence: TGTGCTAGTGGTGCTCCCGGGGGCCCCTCTGGAAACACCATATATTTT. This sequence encodes CASGAPGGPSGNTIYF.

DNA for the CDR3: TGTGCCAGTAGTATGATGGCAGGGGGCCCTGAAGCTTTCTTT. It codes for CASSMMAGGPEAFF. The J gene is TRBJ1-1, the V gene TRBV19; 8 bases fit TRBD1. J was trimmed by 6 bases and V by 3 bases; bases with no gene match: 6. Germline V gives CDR1 LNHDA, CDR2 SQIVND (reference sequence). The CDR3 is made up of 14 amino acids.

The rearrangement links TRBV28 to TRBJ2-7; unclear D gene. V lost 10 bases and J lost 1, with 11 bases in between. The CDR3 extends over 12 amino acids. Germline values: CDR1 MDHEN, CDR2 SYDVKM. The CDR3 sequence is CATGLDSYEQYF. The CDR3 DNA is TGTGCCACCGGCCTGGATTCCTACGAGCAGTACTTC. The whole variable domain, remainder taken from reference TRBV28 and TRBJ2-7, is DVKVTQSSRYLVKRTGEKVFLECVQDMDHENMFWYRQDPGLGLRLIYFSYDVKMKEKGDIPEGYSVSREKKERFSLILESASTNQTSMYLCATGLDSYEQYFGPGTRLTVT.

In regard to this clone: At one end, the junction sequence differs from germline, possibly due to a read error. The CDR3: CASSLGQGIPYEQYF. CDR3 coding DNA: TGTGCTAGCAGCCTCGGACAGGGGATCCCCTACGAGCAGTACTTC. The chain combines TRBV7-7 with TRBJ2-7; 9 positions agree with TRBD1. The CDR3 sequence is 15 residues long. Looked up from germline, CDR1 is SSHAT and CDR2 is FNYEAQ (reference sequence).

This clone is medium-sized within its sample. J is TRBJ1-5 and V is TRBV6-6, with 9 bases aligning to TRBD1. The germline CDR1 and CDR2 sequences are MNHNY and SVGAGI (reference sequence). The CDR3 is 13 residues long. J was trimmed by 5 bases and V by 6 bases; bases with no gene match: 2. The CDR3: CASRWTGDQPQHF. Written as DNA, the CDR3 is TGTGCCAGCAGATGGACAGGGGATCAGCCCCAGCATTTT.

This clone was counted a single time. V is TRBV19 and J is TRBJ2-2; 10 bases are a match to TRBD1. Germline values: CDR1 LNHDA, CDR2 SQIVND (reference sequence). The CDR3 contains 14 residues. J was trimmed by 7 bases and V by 10 bases; bases with no gene match: 9. The CDR3 loop reads CAIPTGGWGGELFF. In DNA, the CDR3 is TGTGCCATCCCGACAGGGGGCTGGGGCGGGGAGCTGTTTTTT.

J is TRBJ1-2 and V is TRBV5-1; D might be TRBD1 (5 bases). The CDR3 is made up of 15 amino acids. V lost 4 bases and J 2 bases, leaving 15 bases between the germline ends. Germline CDR1 reads SGHRS; CDR2 reads YFSETQ. DNA of the CDR3: TGCGCCAGCAGCAGTGACACGGGGGGAAACTATGGCTACACCTTC. This gives the protein CASSSDTGGNYGYTF.

V is TRBV7-2 and J is TRBJ2-5, with 8 bases matching TRBD2. The CDR3 extends over 14 amino acids. Looked up from germline, CDR1 is SGHTA and CDR2 is FQGNSA. V lost 8 bases and J lost 2; bases outside the gene matches: 7. The DNA of the CDR3 is TGTGCCAGCTCTGGACTAGCTCAACAAGAGACCCAGTACTTC. Translated, it gives CASSGLAQQETQYF.

In regard to this clone: The sample contains more than one DNA sequence encoding this CDR3. The chain recombines TRBV27 with TRBJ2-7, with D unclear. Between the trimmed V and J ends, which lost 2 bases and 1 base, there was a span of 9 bases. Per the germline V gene, CDR1 is MNHEY and CDR2 is SMNVEV (reference sequence). CDR3 length: 14 amino acids. In DNA, the CDR3 is TGTGCCAGCAGTTTAGCCCAAGGGTCCTACGAGCAGTACTTC. As protein: CASSLAQGSYEQYF.

DNA of the CDR3: TGCGCCAGCAGCCAAGAGGGGGCCTTGTGGACAGATACGCAGTATTTT. Protein: CASSQEGALWTDTQYF. This chain connects TRBV4-3 to TRBJ2-3, with a tentative D call TRBD1 (6 bases). V was trimmed by 0 bases and J by 3 bases, leaving 13 bases between them. This CDR3 has 16 amino acids. Per the germline V gene, CDR1 is LGHNA and CDR2 is YSLEER.

This chain uses TRBV14 with TRBJ2-7; TRBD1 might be the D (7 bases). Per germline, CDR1 SGHDN and CDR2 FVKESK. The CDR3 extends over 15 amino acids. Deletions cut 3 bases from V and 4 bases from J, with 16 bases between. As DNA, the CDR3 is TGTGCCAGCAGCCAGGCGGGACAGATGTGGTACGAGCAGTACTTC. Amino acids: CASSQAGQMWYEQYF.

A few counts support this clone. The chain uses TRBV6-5 and TRBJ1-2; 7 nucleotides align to TRBD1. CDR3 length equals 14 residues. The germline V gene has CDR1 MNHEY and CDR2 SVGAGI. Germline trimming cut 6 bases from V and 7 bases from J; bases unmatched to any gene: 11. The CDR3 DNA follows: TGTGCCAGCAGCACCGCAGGGGGGGGCAGTGGCTACACCTTC. This sequence encodes CASSTAGGGSGYTF.

The CDR3 loop reads CASSPGQGSNEQYF. The CDR3 DNA reads as TGTGCCAGTAGCCCGGGACAGGGGTCGAACGAGCAGTACTTC. The chain joins TRBV19 to TRBJ2-7, with 10 bases lining up with TRBD1. The germline gives CDR1 LNHDA, CDR2 SQIVND (reference sequence). V was clipped by 6 bases and J by 5 bases; unmatched bases: 7. This CDR3 region has 14 residues. The full variable domain, completed using reference TRBV19 and TRBJ2-7, is DGGITQSPKYLFRKEGQNVTLSCEQNLNHDAMYWYRQDPGQGLRLIYYSQIVNDFQKGDIAEGYSVSREKKESFPLTVTSAQKNPTAFYLCASSPGQGSNEQYFGPGTRLTVT.

About this clone itself: Other DNA sequences from this sample encode an identical CDR3 as well. V gene TRBV14 combines with J gene TRBJ2-7; D remains unclear. With 1 base removed from V and 4 bases from J, the gap between germline ends came to 2 bases. Germline V CDR1 and CDR2: SGHDN, FVKESK. The CDR3 consists of 11 residues. The CDR3 region has the DNA TGTGCCAGCAGCCAAGGGTACGAGCAGTACTTC. Translating gives CASSQGYEQYF. The variable domain in full, with the rest retrieved from reference TRBV14 and TRBJ2-7, is EAGVTQFPSHSVIEKGQTVTLRCDPISGHDNLYWYRRVMGKEIKFLLHFVKESKQDESGMPNNRFLAERTGGTYSTLKVQPAELEDSGVYFCASSQGYEQYFGPGTRLTVT.

This chain joins TRBV9 and TRBJ2-1, with D perhaps given as TRBD1 or TRBD2 (6 bases each). This CDR3 is 16 amino acids long. Germline CDR1 and CDR2: SGDLS and YYNGEE. Trimming pared 3 bases from V and 3 bases from J, leaving 16 bases between. This chain's CDR3 is CASSGGSGGYYNEQFF. The CDR3 region has the DNA TGTGCCAGCAGCGGGGGTTCCGGGGGCTACTACAATGAGCAGTTCTTC.

The chain couples TRBV6-6 to TRBJ1-5, with TRBD1 identical over 8 bases. The CDR3 spans 14 residues. Germline V lookup: CDR1 MNHNY, CDR2 SVGAGI (reference sequence). J gave up 7 bases and V 4 bases, and 6 bases lay outside the gene matches. The CDR3: CASSLAGGSQPQHF. The CDR3 bases are TGTGCCAGCAGTTTGGCAGGGGGCAGCCAGCCCCAGCATTTT.

This clone is medium-sized. The chain is built from TRBV11-2 and TRBJ2-1, with D perhaps TRBD1 (5 bases). Between the trimmed V and J ends, which lost 3 bases and 5 bases, there was a span of 11 bases. Germline values: CDR1 SGHAT, CDR2 FQNNGV. This CDR3 has 14 amino acids. This CDR3 reads CASSFMAGNNEQFF. DNA of the CDR3: TGTGCCAGCAGCTTCATGGCAGGGAACAATGAGCAGTTCTTC. Full variable domain (outside the CDR3, taken from reference TRBV11-2 and TRBJ2-1): EAGVAQSPRYKIIEKRQSVAFWCNPISGHATLYWYQQILGQGPKLLIQFQNNGVVDDSQLPKDRFSAERLKGVDSTLKIQPAKLEDSAVYLCASSFMAGNNEQFFGPGTRLTVL.

J is TRBJ1-6 and V is TRBV2; D unresolved. The CDR3 covers 13 residues. CDR1 and CDR2 (germline): SNHLY, FYNNEI. V lost 3 bases and J lost 10, with 10 bases in between. In DNA, the CDR3 is TGTGCCAGCAGTGACGTGGGAAGGTCACCCCTCCACTTT. Amino acid sequence: CASSDVGRSPLHF.